Presented here are 10 T cell receptor beta chains from one specimen sequenced in a study of regulatory T cells in long-lasting Graves disease. As for time point: persistent/refractory GD, antithyroid drugs over 5 years with positive TRAb. From PBMCs, RNA was extracted and then used to make the TCR library. Arm-PCR of CDR3 regions and iRepertoire HTBI primers were the basis on which TCR beta libraries were built. TCRdb processed the multiplex PCR reads anew with MiXCR; each CDR3 protein has one entry. Here the sample spans 250,000 to 300,000 distinct CDR3 sequences, 22% being singletons. Source: peripheral blood mononuclear cells (PBMCs), taken when the disease was refractory, from a patient treated with antithyroid drugs. All receptors come from a female donor with Graves disease.

This clonotype was observed many times. The chain joins TRBV28 to TRBJ1-1, with 7 bases lining up with TRBD1. This CDR3 has 12 residues. The J segment lost 6 bases and the V segment lost 6 bases, leaving 4 bases of the junction unmatched. The germline V gene encodes CDR1 MDHEN and CDR2 SYDVKM. In DNA, the CDR3 is TGTGCCAGCAGCCTTCAGGGGGCTGAAGCTTTCTTT. It yields the protein CASSLQGAEAFF.

This clonotype showed up many times. The chain employs TRBV12-3 or TRBV12-4 and TRBJ2-5; no clear D gene. The CDR3 has 13 residues. V lost 7 bases and J lost 4, with 13 bases in between. CDR3 in amino acids: CASIGRSSETQYF. The CDR3 DNA reads as TGTGCCAGCATTGGCAGATCCTCAGAGACCCAGTACTTC.

This rearrangement joins TRBV20-1 to TRBJ2-7, with 11 nucleotides matching TRBD1. J gave up 3 bases and V 2 bases, and 6 bases lay outside the gene matches. Germline assignment: CDR1 DFQATT and CDR2 SNEGSKA (reference sequence). The CDR3 runs 15 residues. CDR3 loop: CSARLPGQGVYEQYF. In DNA form, the CDR3 reads TGCAGTGCTAGACTACCGGGACAGGGGGTCTACGAGCAGTACTTC.

This clonotype was detected a few times. J is TRBJ2-5 and V is TRBV10-2; TRBD1 is a possible D gene (5 bases). This CDR3 region has 13 residues. CDR1 and CDR2 from the germline V gene are WSHSY and SAAADI. V was trimmed by 6 bases and J by 2 bases, leaving 10 bases between them. The CDR3 coding sequence is TGCGCCAGCAGCTCAGGGTGGCAAGAGACCCAGTACTTC. This translates into CASSSGWQETQYF.

The V gene is TRBV20-1, the J gene TRBJ2-7, with 10 bases matching TRBD1. The junction had 10 bases not matched to a gene; V was cut back by 5 bases and J by 3 bases. The germline gives CDR1 DFQATT, CDR2 SNEGSKA (reference sequence). This CDR3 has 15 residues. CDR3 sequence: CSAPGQGIGSYEQYF. The CDR3 DNA follows: TGCAGTGCTCCGGGACAGGGGATTGGAAGCTACGAGCAGTACTTC.

The chain employs TRBV20-1 and TRBJ2-4; 9 bases line up with TRBD1. The germline V gene has CDR1 DFQATT and CDR2 SNEGSKA (reference sequence). This CDR3 region has 17 residues. The V and J ends lost 1 base and 1 base, in that order; junction bases with no gene match: 8. CDR3 residues: CSARVRTGVGAKNIQYF. The CDR3 DNA follows: TGCAGTGCTAGAGTGAGGACAGGGGTTGGGGCCAAAAACATTCAGTACTTC.

The sample holds many counts of this clonotype. The gene calls are TRBV12-3 or TRBV12-4 and TRBJ2-2; possibly TRBD2 for D (6 bases). CDR3 length: 15 residues. With 6 bases removed from V and 1 base from J, the gap between germline ends came to 12 bases. The CDR3 loop reads CASSSEGLNTGELFF. Written as DNA, the CDR3 is TGTGCCAGCAGCTCCGAGGGACTGAACACCGGGGAGCTGTTTTTT.

This clonotype was counted only a few times. CDR3 sequence (DNA): TGCAGCGTTGATTGGGCGGGGGATACGCAGTATTTT. This translates into CSVDWAGDTQYF. V and J are TRBV29-1 and TRBJ2-3; D is perhaps TRBD2 (6 bases). Trimming removed 3 bases from V and 6 bases from J, with 10 bases in between. This CDR3 is built from 12 residues. Germline lookup yields CDR1 SQVTM and CDR2 ANQGSEA.

The sample holds a few counts of this clonotype. The chain employs TRBV11-2 and TRBJ2-7, with D perhaps matching TRBD1 or TRBD2 (5 bases each). Trimming took off 3 bases at V and 3 bases at J, with 18 bases between the two ends. The CDR3 runs to 16 residues. CDR1 is SGHAT and CDR2 is FQNNGV in the germline V gene. Here the CDR3 reads CASSFPGGSAGYEQYF. In nucleotides, the CDR3 is TGTGCCAGCAGCTTCCCTGGGGGTAGCGCGGGCTACGAGCAGTACTTC.

The CDR3 loop reads CASSEGPYSGNTIYF. CDR3 sequence (DNA): TGTGCCAGCAGCGAGGGACCTTACTCTGGAAACACCATATATTTT. The V gene is TRBV7-9, the J gene TRBJ1-3; possibly TRBD1 for D (5 bases). This CDR3 has 15 amino acids. Per the germline V gene, CDR1 is SEHNR and CDR2 is FQNEAQ (reference sequence). The V end was cut by 5 bases, the J end by 0 bases, with 11 bases between.